This is a list of T cell receptor beta chains from one sample in a study of CD8+ T cells in alopecia areata. The assay was immunoSEQ multiplex PCR, and TCRdb's table has in-frame clones only and misses some. Of nearly 200,000 clones in the sample, roughly 64% are singletons; the top ten hold about 5.5%. The sample consisted of CD4+ T cells sorted from blood, taken at week 24, from a patient treated with tofacitinib. These receptors were collected from a human donor with alopecia areata. CDR3s include the opening cysteine and the closing phenylalanine or tryptophan. The order of the fields is D gene, J gene, clone size, V gene, CDR3 DNA, CDR3 protein. A D gene is named only where the DNA matches it firmly. Some rows mark clone size as missing; the rest say once, few, many or name a class of expanded clone.

D: TRBD1
J: TRBJ1-4
size: -
V: TRBV7-2
DNA: TGTGCCAGCAGCGGGACAGGGGGCACGACTAATGAAAAACTGTTTTTT
CDR3: CASSGTGGTTNEKLFF

D: -
J: TRBJ1-5
size: few
V: TRBV6-6
DNA: TGTGCCAGCAGGCAGGGTGATCAGCCCCAGCATTTT
CDR3: CASRQGDQPQHF

D: -
J: TRBJ2-7
size: -
V: TRBV10-3
DNA: TGTGCCATCAGTGAGGGCAACTACGAGCAGTACTTC
CDR3: CAISEGNYEQYF

D: -
J: TRBJ2-2
size: few
V: TRBV29-1
DNA: TGCAGCGTCGAGAAGGATATCCGCACCGGGGAGCTGTTTTTT
CDR3: CSVEKDIRTGELFF

D: TRBD1
J: TRBJ1-1
size: -
V: TRBV7-9
DNA: TGTGCCAGCAGCTTCTGGACAGGGAGGAACACTGAAGCTTTCTTT
CDR3: CASSFWTGRNTEAFF

D: -
J: TRBJ1-2
size: few
V: TRBV11-2
DNA: TGTGCCAGCAGCCGGGACCGAATTTCTGGCTACACCTTC
CDR3: CASSRDRISGYTF

D: TRBD1
J: TRBJ2-4
size: -
V: TRBV27
DNA: TGTGCCAGCAGTTTATCTGCCTACCGGGACAGGTTAAACATTCAGTACTTC
CDR3: CASSLSAYRDRLNIQYF

D: -
J: TRBJ1-4
size: -
V: TRBV27
DNA: TGTGCCAGCAGTTCTGGGGGCGACGAAAAACTGTTTTTT
CDR3: CASSSGGDEKLFF

D: -
J: TRBJ2-7
size: few
V: TRBV18
DNA: TGTGCCAGCTCACTCCGGACAGCCGCGAGCTCCTACGAGCAGTACTTC
CDR3: CASSLRTAASSYEQYF

D: TRBD1
J: TRBJ1-3
size: -
V: TRBV4-2
DNA: TGTGCCAGCAGCCAAGAGTACAGGGGGCAAGGAAACACCATATATTTT
CDR3: CASSQEYRGQGNTIYF

D: -
J: TRBJ1-6
size: -
V: TRBV9
DNA: TGTGCCAGCAGCGGCGTCGGGGGGTCCCTCCACTTT
CDR3: CASSGVGGSLHF

D: TRBD1
J: TRBJ2-1
size: -
V: TRBV23-1
DNA: TGCGCCAGCAGTCGTGGACAGGGAGAGACCCAGTTCTTC
CDR3: CASSRGQGETQFF

D: -
J: TRBJ2-7
size: -
V: TRBV5-1
DNA: TGCGCCAGCAGCCGGGGCAGGGACTACGAGCAGTACTTC
CDR3: CASSRGRDYEQYF

D: TRBD1
J: TRBJ1-2
size: -
V: TRBV25-1
DNA: TGTGCCAGCAGTGAATTTGGGACAGGGGGACGCTATGGCTACACCTTC
CDR3: CASSEFGTGGRYGYTF

D: -
J: TRBJ1-1
size: -
V: TRBV19
DNA: TGTGCCAGTAGTATGGGGCTAAACACTGAAGCTTTCTTT
CDR3: CASSMGLNTEAFF